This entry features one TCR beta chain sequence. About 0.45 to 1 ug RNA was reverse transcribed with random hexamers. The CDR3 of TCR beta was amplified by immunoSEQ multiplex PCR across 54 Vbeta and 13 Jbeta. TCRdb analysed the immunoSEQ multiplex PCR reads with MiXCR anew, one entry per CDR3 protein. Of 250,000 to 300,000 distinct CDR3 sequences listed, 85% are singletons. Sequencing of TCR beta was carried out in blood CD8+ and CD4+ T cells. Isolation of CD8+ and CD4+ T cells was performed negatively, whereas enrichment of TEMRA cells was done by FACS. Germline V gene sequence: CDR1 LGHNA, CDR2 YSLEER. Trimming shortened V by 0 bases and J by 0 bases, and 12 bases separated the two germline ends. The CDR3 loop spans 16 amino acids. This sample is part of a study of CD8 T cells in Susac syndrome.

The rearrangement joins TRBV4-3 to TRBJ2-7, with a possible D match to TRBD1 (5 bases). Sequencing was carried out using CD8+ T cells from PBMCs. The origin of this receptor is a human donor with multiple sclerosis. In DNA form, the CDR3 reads TGCGCCAGCAGCCAAGAGACAGATACTCACTCCTACGAGCAGTACTTC. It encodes CASSQETDTHSYEQYF.